The following is a T cell receptor beta chain sequence with its context. The data were obtained in a study of blood T cells in healthy people across ages. The CDR3 extends over 16 amino acids. Per the germline V gene, CDR1 is SGDLS and CDR2 is YYNGEE. V dropped 2 bases and J dropped 1; count of bases not matched to a gene: 7. A second PCR of about 7 to 12 cycles used a sample-barcoded 5' primer and a J-beta primer mix. MiXCR, run by TCRdb on the 5' RACE reads, gives a single entry per CDR3 protein. The sample lists some 1.8 million distinct CDR3 sequences, about two fifths occurring once. The chain joins TRBV9 to TRBJ2-3; 7 nucleotides line up with TRBD2. This clonotype was sampled from a human donor in good health. Source material: blood. In DNA form, the CDR3 reads TGTGCCAGCAGCGTTCCTGGGGGGGATGGCACAGATACGCAGTATTTT. This sequence encodes CASSVPGGDGTDTQYF.